The 31 T cell receptor beta chains reported below all come from one sample, sequenced in a study of blood T cell repertoires in COVID-19. Libraries were prepared by immunoSEQ multiplex PCR; TCRdb keeps only in-frame clonotypes and omits some of them. The sample records 190,000 or so clones, approximately 86% being singletons. Sequences were obtained from PBMCs or T cells enriched from blood (not recorded which). Receptors were obtained from a woman aged 25 to 39 who had been exposed to COVID-19.

A word on this clone: Additional DNA sequences in this sample encode the identical CDR3. DNA of the CDR3: TGTGCCAGCAGCGCCGGACAGCTGAACACTGAAGCTTTCTTT. Encoded protein: CASSAGQLNTEAFF. The chain employs TRBV9 and TRBJ1-1; a possible D gene is TRBD1 (6 bases). V lost 3 bases, J lost 0 bases, and 9 bases lay in between. Per the germline V gene, CDR1 is SGDLS and CDR2 is YYNGEE. This CDR3 contains 14 residues.

This chain uses TRBV21-1 with TRBJ1-1; the D call in the table, TRBD1, was not verified against the DNA. TRBV21-1 is deemed a pseudogene. This CDR3 has 14 amino acids. The CDR3 region has the DNA TGTGCCAGCAGCCCAGAGGACATGAACACTGAAGCTTTCTTT. It is translated as CASSPEDMNTEAFF.

This clone was counted a single time. The chain carries TRBV7-2 and TRBJ1-1; TRBD1 is a possible D gene (5 bases). CDR3 length: 14 residues. Trimming removed 6 bases from V and 5 bases from J, with 16 bases in between. Germline V gives CDR1 SGHTA, CDR2 FQGNSA. The CDR3 DNA reads TGTGCCAGCAGTTCTTATCAGGGTATAACTGAAGCTTTCTTT. Protein product: CASSSYQGITEAFF.

V and J are TRBV7-9 and TRBJ1-1, with D unclear. V lost 5 bases, J lost 7 bases, and 29 bases lay in between. In germline, CDR1 is SEHNR, CDR2 FQNEAQ (reference sequence). This CDR3 comprises 18 residues. CDR3 DNA sequence: TGTGCCAGCAGCCTCGAAGCAGGACTAACCCATGACGGTAGTGAAGCTTTCTTT. This translates into CASSLEAGLTHDGSEAFF.

The rearrangement joins TRBV7-8 to TRBJ1-4, with TRBD1 identical over 7 bases. The CDR3 covers 14 residues. V lost 5 bases to trimming and J lost 8 bases; unmatched junction nucleotides: 8. Germline V gene lookup returns CDR1 SGHVS and CDR2 FQNEAQ. CDR3 residues: CASSIDRAHEKLFF. The CDR3 nucleotides read TGTGCCAGCAGCATCGACAGGGCCCACGAAAAACTGTTTTTT.

This chain uses TRBV27 with TRBJ1-2; 11 bases fit TRBD1. Germline CDR1 reads MNHEY; CDR2 reads SMNVEV (reference sequence). This CDR3 has 15 amino acids. The junction had 7 bases not matched to a gene; V was cut back by 6 bases and J by 4 bases. The CDR3 reads CASRGQGGPIYGYTF. As DNA, the CDR3 is TGTGCCAGCAGGGGACAGGGGGGACCCATCTATGGCTACACCTTC.

The chain links TRBV19 to TRBJ2-1; 7 nucleotides agree with TRBD1. V dropped 5 bases and J dropped 5; count of bases not matched to a gene: 9. CDR3 length: 15 residues. From germline, CDR1 is LNHDA and CDR2 SQIVND (reference sequence). The CDR3 reads CASSPLDRRHNEQFF. CDR3 in DNA: TGTGCCAGTAGTCCCTTGGACAGGCGTCACAATGAGCAGTTCTTC. The full variable domain, with the rest looked up from reference TRBV19 and TRBJ2-1, is DGGITQSPKYLFRKEGQNVTLSCEQNLNHDAMYWYRQDPGQGLRLIYYSQIVNDFQKGDIAEGYSVSREKKESFPLTVTSAQKNPTAFYLCASSPLDRRHNEQFFGPGTRLTVL.

The V gene is TRBV11-3, the J gene TRBJ2-3, with D possibly TRBD2 on 6 matching bases. This CDR3 is built from 15 residues. Germline assignment: CDR1 SGHNT and CDR2 YENEEA. V dropped 1 base and J dropped 0 bases, with 8 bases sitting between them. CDR3 region: CASSLGGTSTDTQYF. In nucleotides, the CDR3 is TGTGCCAGCAGCTTAGGCGGGACCAGCACAGATACGCAGTATTTT.

This chain links TRBV14 with TRBJ1-1; a weak D match, TRBD1 (5 bases). The V end was cut by 4 bases, the J end by 5 bases, with 11 bases between. Germline V gene data show CDR1 as SGHDN and CDR2 as FVKESK. The CDR3 covers 13 residues. The chain's CDR3 is CASSRQTSTEAFF. The CDR3 DNA reads TGTGCCAGCAGCCGACAGACATCAACTGAAGCTTTCTTT. Using reference TRBV14 and TRBJ1-1 for the parts outside the CDR3, the full variable domain is EAGVTQFPSHSVIEKGQTVTLRCDPISGHDNLYWYRRVMGKEIKFLLHFVKESKQDESGMPNNRFLAERTGGTYSTLKVQPAELEDSGVYFCASSRQTSTEAFFGQGTRLTVV.

The rearrangement joins TRBV3-1 (or the pseudogene TRBV3-2) to TRBJ2-3; TRBD2 agrees at 8 bases. This CDR3 region has 16 residues. The J segment lost 0 bases and the V segment lost 4 bases, leaving 6 bases of the junction unmatched. Per the germline V gene, CDR1 is LGHDT and CDR2 is YNNKEL (reference sequence). Here the CDR3 DNA reads TGTGCCAGCAGCCGAAAAAGCGGGGGTAGCACAGATACGCAGTATTTT. The encoded protein is CASSRKSGGSTDTQYF.

This chain links TRBV27 with TRBJ2-2; possibly TRBD1 for D (5 bases). Germline lookup yields CDR1 MNHEY and CDR2 SMNVEV (reference sequence). The CDR3 consists of 15 residues. V lost 10 bases to trimming and J lost 1 base, with 16 bases between them. The CDR3 reads CAIQGHVQNTGELFF. CDR3 nucleotides: TGTGCCATCCAAGGACACGTCCAGAACACCGGGGAGCTGTTTTTT.

The rearrangement joins TRBV2 to TRBJ1-6, with 7 bases fitting TRBD1. V gave up 6 bases and J gave up 7 bases; unmatched junction bases: 12. CDR1 and CDR2 from the germline V gene are SNHLY and FYNNEI. The CDR3 runs 16 residues. The CDR3 protein is CASSHRQGQWNSPLHF. Here the CDR3 DNA reads TGTGCCAGCAGCCACCGACAGGGCCAATGGAATTCACCCCTCCACTTT.

V usage is TRBV2 and J usage is TRBJ2-4; 10 bases fit TRBD2. V was clipped by 6 bases and J by 6 bases; unmatched bases: 2. The CDR3 totals 13 residues. The germline gives CDR1 SNHLY, CDR2 FYNNEI. The CDR3 is CASRLAGVNIQYF. The CDR3 DNA reads TGTGCCAGCAGGCTAGCGGGGGTAAACATTCAGTACTTC.

The gene calls are TRBV19 and TRBJ1-1; 10 nucleotides align to TRBD1. Germline V gene sequence: CDR1 LNHDA, CDR2 SQIVND (reference sequence). V shed 8 bases, J shed 4 bases, and the junction held 4 bases outside the gene matches. CDR3 size: 13 residues. Written as DNA, the CDR3 is TGTGCCAGTGACAGGGGGCCGGGCACTGAAGCTTTCTTT. Protein product: CASDRGPGTEAFF.

The V and J genes are TRBV9 and TRBJ1-1; maybe TRBD1 (5 bases). The CDR3 length is 13 residues. Germline V gives CDR1 SGDLS, CDR2 YYNGEE. Trimming left V 1 base short and J 4 bases short, with 8 bases between. Here the CDR3 reads CASSVRGSTEAFF. CDR3 nucleotide sequence: TGTGCCAGCAGCGTAAGGGGCAGCACTGAAGCTTTCTTT. The whole variable domain, remainder taken from reference TRBV9 and TRBJ1-1, is DSGVTQTPKHLITATGQRVTLRCSPRSGDLSVYWYQQSLDQGLQFLIQYYNGEERAKGNILERFSAQQFPDLHSELNLSSLELGDSALYFCASSVRGSTEAFFGQGTRLTVV.

This clone was detected only a few times. The chain links TRBV7-2 to TRBJ2-2, with D tentatively TRBD2 (5 bases). Germline V gives CDR1 SGHTA, CDR2 FQGNSA. Trimming shortened V by 8 bases and J by 5 bases, and 15 bases separated the two germline ends. The CDR3 is 14 amino acids. CDR3 amino acids: CASAARGWTGELFF. The CDR3 coding sequence is TGTGCCAGCGCCGCGCGAGGGTGGACCGGGGAGCTGTTTTTT.

The CDR3 sequence is CASREFGNTEAFF. In nucleotides, the CDR3 is TGTGCCAGCAGGGAATTCGGGAACACTGAAGCTTTCTTT. The chain joins TRBV19 to TRBJ1-1; tentative D call: TRBD1 (5 bases). This CDR3 comprises 13 residues. V lost 9 bases to trimming and J lost 1 base, with 12 bases between them. Germline V gives CDR1 LNHDA, CDR2 SQIVND (reference sequence).

V usage is TRBV5-1 and J usage is TRBJ1-2, with a possible D match to TRBD1 (6 bases). The CDR3 covers 13 residues. The V gene lost 0 bases and the J gene lost 6 bases, with 9 bases spanning the gap. In germline, CDR1 is SGHRS, CDR2 YFSETQ. CDR3 sequence: CASSLAQGNGYTF. CDR3 bases: TGCGCCAGCAGCTTGGCGCAGGGGAATGGCTACACCTTC.

The chain recombines TRBV2 with TRBJ2-3; TRBD1 matches 8 bases. Per the germline V gene, CDR1 is SNHLY and CDR2 is FYNNEI. The CDR3 sequence is 14 residues long. V shed 6 bases and J 2 bases; nucleotides not matched to a gene: 4. Here the CDR3 reads CASRQDRVTDTQYF. CDR3 in DNA: TGTGCCAGCAGGCAGGACAGGGTCACAGATACGCAGTATTTT.

The CDR3 protein is CASSPIAGRTGELFF. The CDR3 DNA reads TGCGCCAGCAGTCCGATAGCGGGTCGCACCGGGGAGCTGTTTTTT. This chain uses TRBV5-1 with TRBJ2-2, with 7 bases fitting TRBD2. There are 15 residues in the CDR3. Germline V gives CDR1 SGHRS, CDR2 YFSETQ. V trimming: 5 bases; J trimming: 4 bases; junction bases outside the gene matches: 8.

The chain couples TRBV7-9 to TRBJ1-2; D remains unclear. Germline loops: CDR1 SEHNR, CDR2 FQNEAQ (reference sequence). The V and J ends lost 1 base and 5 bases respectively, with 5 bases between them. The CDR3 has 12 residues. DNA of the CDR3: TGTGCCAGCAGCTTAGGTCCTTATGGCTACACCTTC. Translated: CASSLGPYGYTF.

This chain joins TRBV11-2 and TRBJ1-1, with D unresolved. V was pared by 4 bases and J by 6 bases, with 18 bases between. The CDR3 is made up of 15 amino acids. The V gene's germline CDR1 is SGHAT and CDR2 FQNNGV. The CDR3 nucleotides read TGTGCCAGCAGCTCCCCCGGTTTGAATATCGCTGAAGCTTTCTTT. It specifies CASSSPGLNIAEAFF.

This chain connects TRBV16 to TRBJ1-2; D is possibly TRBD1 (6 bases). CDR1 is KGHSY, CDR2 FQNENV, per germline. The V and J ends lost 5 bases and 0 bases respectively, with 13 bases between them. The CDR3 runs to 15 residues. The CDR3: CASSDLGATNYGYTF. CDR3 nucleotides: TGTGCCAGCAGCGACTTGGGGGCTACTAACTATGGCTACACCTTC. The variable domain in full, completed from reference TRBV16 and TRBJ1-2, reads GEEVAQTPKHLVRGEGQKAKLYCAPIKGHSYVFWYQQVLKNEFKFLISFQNENVFDETGMPKERFSAKCLPNSPCSLEIQATKLEDSAVYFCASSDLGATNYGYTFGSGTRLTVV.

This clone has just a few counts. This chain joins TRBV4-1 and TRBJ1-2; D might be TRBD1 (6 bases). CDR3 length equals 17 residues. The V gene's germline CDR1 is MGHRA and CDR2 YSYEKL. V shed 0 bases and J shed 6 bases, with 20 bases lying between them. CDR3 sequence: CASSQEGGAGAADGYTF. The CDR3 DNA reads TGCGCCAGCAGCCAAGAAGGGGGGGCAGGGGCGGCTGATGGCTACACCTTC.

This sequence joins TRBV10-3 and TRBJ1-1; a possible D gene is TRBD1 (5 bases). The CDR3 contains 16 residues. V lost 4 bases and J 2 bases, leaving 17 bases between the germline ends. Germline V gives CDR1 ENHRY, CDR2 SYGVKD. Here the CDR3 DNA reads TGTGCCATCAGTGGGGCTATTAGGGGACTCAACACTGAAGCTTTCTTT. Amino acids: CAISGAIRGLNTEAFF.

This chain links TRBV5-1 with TRBJ2-5; D might be TRBD2 (5 bases). Germline V lookup: CDR1 SGHRS, CDR2 YFSETQ. The CDR3 contains 15 residues. V lost 3 bases, J lost 5 bases, and 17 bases lay in between. CDR3 loop: CASSSDGLVRETQYF. The CDR3 nucleotides are TGCGCCAGCAGCTCCGACGGACTCGTCCGGGAGACCCAGTACTTC.

V usage is TRBV4-2 and J usage is TRBJ2-7; D possibly corresponds to TRBD1 (5 bases). This CDR3 comprises 16 residues. Trimming removed 0 bases from V and 5 bases from J, with 17 bases in between. Germline V gene lookup returns CDR1 LGHNA and CDR2 YNFKEQ. For the CDR3, the DNA is TGTGCCAGCAGCCAAGAGTCAGGGCTTGCCCTAGACGAGCAGTACTTC. Translating gives CASSQESGLALDEQYF.

This chain connects TRBV5-1 to TRBJ1-3, with a possible D match to TRBD1 (6 bases). CDR1 is SGHRS and CDR2 is YFSETQ in the germline V gene. CDR3 length equals 17 residues. Between the trimmed V and J ends, which lost 1 base and 0 bases, there was a span of 14 bases. CDR3 in amino acids: CASSLIGGSNSGNTIYF. The CDR3 nucleotides are TGCGCCAGCAGCTTGATTGGGGGCTCCAACTCTGGAAACACCATATATTTT.

The CDR3 DNA reads TGCGCCAGCAGCCTGGGGACTAGCGGGGTGGAAGAGACCCAGTACTTC. This gives the protein CASSLGTSGVEETQYF. This chain connects TRBV5-1 to TRBJ2-5; TRBD2 aligns across 13 bases. With V trimmed by 4 bases and J by 3 bases, 6 bases remained unmatched. The CDR3 runs to 16 residues. Germline V lookup: CDR1 SGHRS, CDR2 YFSETQ.

The chain joins TRBV9 to TRBJ2-3; a weak D match, TRBD1 (6 bases). Germline CDR1 reads SGDLS; CDR2 reads YYNGEE. V dropped 0 bases and J dropped 2 bases, with 19 bases sitting between them. The CDR3 spans 18 residues. The CDR3 region is CASSVETGHPTITDTQYF. The CDR3 nucleotides read TGTGCCAGCAGCGTAGAGACAGGACATCCCACTATCACAGATACGCAGTATTTT.

This chain joins TRBV2 and TRBJ2-7, with TRBD1 matching 7 bases. CDR1 is SNHLY and CDR2 is FYNNEI in the germline V gene. The junction had 4 bases not matched to a gene; V was cut back by 4 bases and J by 4 bases. The CDR3 runs to 13 residues. DNA for the CDR3: TGTGCCAGCAGTGGGACAGGTACTTACGAGCAGTACTTC. This encodes CASSGTGTYEQYF. The full variable domain, with the rest looked up from reference TRBV2 and TRBJ2-7, is EPEVTQTPSHQVTQMGQEVILRCVPISNHLYFYWYRQILGQKVEFLVSFYNNEISEKSEIFDDQFSVERPDGSNFTLKIRSTKLEDSAMYFCASSGTGTYEQYFGPGTRLTVT.